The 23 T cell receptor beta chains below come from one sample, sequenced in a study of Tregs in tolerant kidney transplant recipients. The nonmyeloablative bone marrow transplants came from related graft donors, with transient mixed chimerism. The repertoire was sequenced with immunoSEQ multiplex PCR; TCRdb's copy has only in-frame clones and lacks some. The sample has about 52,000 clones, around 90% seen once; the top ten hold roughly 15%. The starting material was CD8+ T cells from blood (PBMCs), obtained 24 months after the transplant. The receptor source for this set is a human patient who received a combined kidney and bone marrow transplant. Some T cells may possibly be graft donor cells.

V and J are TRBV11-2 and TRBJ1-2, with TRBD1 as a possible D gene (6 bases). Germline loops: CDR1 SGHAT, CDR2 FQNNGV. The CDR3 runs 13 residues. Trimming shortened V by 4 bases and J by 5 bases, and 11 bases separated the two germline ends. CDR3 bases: TGTGCCAGCAGCTCAGGGGCCGGGTATGGCTACACCTTC. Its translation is CASSSGAGYGYTF.

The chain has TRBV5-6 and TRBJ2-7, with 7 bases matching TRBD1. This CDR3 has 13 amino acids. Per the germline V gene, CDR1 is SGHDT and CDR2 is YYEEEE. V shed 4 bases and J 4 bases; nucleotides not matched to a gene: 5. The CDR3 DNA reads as TGTGCCAGCAGCACGGGACAGTTATACGAGCAGTACTTC. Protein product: CASSTGQLYEQYF.

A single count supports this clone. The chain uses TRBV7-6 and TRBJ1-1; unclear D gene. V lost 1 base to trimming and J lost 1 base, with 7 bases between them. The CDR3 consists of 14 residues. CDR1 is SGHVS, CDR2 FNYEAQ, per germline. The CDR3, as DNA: TGTGCCAGCAGCTTAGTGTCAGGGAACACTGAAGCTTTCTTT. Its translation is CASSLVSGNTEAFF.

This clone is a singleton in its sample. This CDR3 reads CASSLVPSGRTSTDTQYF. The CDR3 nucleotides are TGCGCCAGCAGCTTGGTCCCTAGCGGGAGAACTAGCACAGATACGCAGTATTTT. The chain couples TRBV5-1 to TRBJ2-3, with TRBD2 matching over 10 bases. Trimming at V came to 0 bases and at J to 0 bases, leaving 7 bases not matched to a gene. The CDR3 is 18 residues long. Germline-derived CDR1 and CDR2 are SGHRS and YFSETQ.

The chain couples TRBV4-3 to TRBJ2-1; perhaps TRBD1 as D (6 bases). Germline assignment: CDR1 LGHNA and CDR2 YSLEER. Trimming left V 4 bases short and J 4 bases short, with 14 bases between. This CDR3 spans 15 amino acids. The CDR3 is CASSRGTGIYNEQFF. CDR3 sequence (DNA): TGCGCCAGCAGCCGAGGCACAGGGATTTACAATGAGCAGTTCTTC.

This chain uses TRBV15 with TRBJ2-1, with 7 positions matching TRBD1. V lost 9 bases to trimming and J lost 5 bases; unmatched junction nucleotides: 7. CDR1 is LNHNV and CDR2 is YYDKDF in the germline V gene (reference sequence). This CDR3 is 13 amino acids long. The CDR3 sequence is CATTGTANNEQFF. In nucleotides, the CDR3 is TGTGCCACAACCGGGACAGCAAACAATGAGCAGTTCTTC.

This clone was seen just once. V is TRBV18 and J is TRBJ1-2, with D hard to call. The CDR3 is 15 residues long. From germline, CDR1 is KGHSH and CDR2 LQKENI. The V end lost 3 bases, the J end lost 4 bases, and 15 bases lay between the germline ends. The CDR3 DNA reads TGTGCCAGCTCACCGTTAACGGGATGGGGCTATGGCTACACCTTC. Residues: CASSPLTGWGYGYTF.

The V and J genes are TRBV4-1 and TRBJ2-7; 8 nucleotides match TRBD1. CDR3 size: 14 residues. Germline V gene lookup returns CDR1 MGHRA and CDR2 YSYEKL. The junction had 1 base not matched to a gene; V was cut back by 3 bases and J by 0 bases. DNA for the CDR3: TGCGCCAGCAGCCATGGACAGGGCTCCTACGAGCAGTACTTC. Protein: CASSHGQGSYEQYF.

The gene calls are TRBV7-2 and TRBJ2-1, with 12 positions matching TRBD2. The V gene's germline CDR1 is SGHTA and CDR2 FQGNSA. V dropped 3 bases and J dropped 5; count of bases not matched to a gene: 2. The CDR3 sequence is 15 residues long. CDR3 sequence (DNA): TGTGCCAGCAGCTTGACTAGCGGGAGCCACAATGAGCAGTTCTTC. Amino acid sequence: CASSLTSGSHNEQFF.

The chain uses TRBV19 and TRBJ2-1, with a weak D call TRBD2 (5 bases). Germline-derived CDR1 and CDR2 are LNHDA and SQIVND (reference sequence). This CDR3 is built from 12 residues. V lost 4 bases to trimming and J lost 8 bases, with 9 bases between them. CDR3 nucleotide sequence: TGTGCCAGTAGTACCCTTAGCGATGAGCAGTTCTTC. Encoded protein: CASSTLSDEQFF.

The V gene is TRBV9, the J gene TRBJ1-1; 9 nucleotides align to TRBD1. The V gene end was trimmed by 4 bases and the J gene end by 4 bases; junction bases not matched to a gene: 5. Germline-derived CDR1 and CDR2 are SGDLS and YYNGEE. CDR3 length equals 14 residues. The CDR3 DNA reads TGTGCCAGCAGCACGGGACAGGGTGGCACTGAAGCTTTCTTT. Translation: CASSTGQGGTEAFF.

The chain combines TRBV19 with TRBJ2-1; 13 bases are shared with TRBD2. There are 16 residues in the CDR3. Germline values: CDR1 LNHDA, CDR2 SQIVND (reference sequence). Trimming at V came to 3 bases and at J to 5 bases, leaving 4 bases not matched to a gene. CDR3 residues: CASSITSGGAHNEQFF. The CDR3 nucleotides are TGTGCCAGTAGTATCACTAGCGGGGGGGCTCACAATGAGCAGTTCTTC.

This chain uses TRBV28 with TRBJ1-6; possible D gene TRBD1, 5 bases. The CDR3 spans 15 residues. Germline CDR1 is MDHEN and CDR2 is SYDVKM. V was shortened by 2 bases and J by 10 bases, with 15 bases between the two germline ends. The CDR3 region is CASSLGQISGSPLHF. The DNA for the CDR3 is TGTGCCAGCAGTTTAGGACAAATCTCAGGGTCACCCCTCCACTTT.

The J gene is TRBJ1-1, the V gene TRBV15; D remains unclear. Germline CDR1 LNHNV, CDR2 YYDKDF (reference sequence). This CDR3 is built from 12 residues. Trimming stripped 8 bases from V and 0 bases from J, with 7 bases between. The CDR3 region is CATEKLNTEAFF. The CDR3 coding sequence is TGTGCCACCGAAAAGCTGAACACTGAAGCTTTCTTT.

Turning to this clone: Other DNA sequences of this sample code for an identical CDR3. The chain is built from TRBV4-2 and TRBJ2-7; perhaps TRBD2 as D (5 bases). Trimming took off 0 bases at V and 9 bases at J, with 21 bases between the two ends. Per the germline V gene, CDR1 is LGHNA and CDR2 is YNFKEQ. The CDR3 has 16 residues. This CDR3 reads CASSQDPHTIAAGQYF. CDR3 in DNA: TGTGCCAGCAGCCAAGACCCTCACACCATAGCCGCGGGGCAGTACTTC.

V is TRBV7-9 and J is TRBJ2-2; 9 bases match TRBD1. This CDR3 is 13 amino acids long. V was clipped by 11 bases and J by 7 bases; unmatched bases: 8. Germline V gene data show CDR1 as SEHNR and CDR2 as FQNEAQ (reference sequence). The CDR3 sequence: CAGITGGVGELFF. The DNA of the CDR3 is TGTGCCGGTATAACAGGGGGCGTCGGGGAGCTGTTTTTT.

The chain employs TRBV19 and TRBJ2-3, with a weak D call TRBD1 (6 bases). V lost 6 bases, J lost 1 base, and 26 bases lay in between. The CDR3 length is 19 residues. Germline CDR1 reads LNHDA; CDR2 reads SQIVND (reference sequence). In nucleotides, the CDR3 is TGTGCCAGTAGCGGGTATTCAGGGGTTTTAGAGGTCGGCACAGATACGCAGTATTTT. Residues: CASSGYSGVLEVGTDTQYF.

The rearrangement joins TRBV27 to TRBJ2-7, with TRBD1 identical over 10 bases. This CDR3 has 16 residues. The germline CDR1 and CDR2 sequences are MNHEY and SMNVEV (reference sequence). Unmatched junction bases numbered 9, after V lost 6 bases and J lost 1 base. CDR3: CASSVDRDRGSYEQYF. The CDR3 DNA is TGTGCCAGCAGCGTAGACCGGGACAGGGGTTCCTACGAGCAGTACTTC.

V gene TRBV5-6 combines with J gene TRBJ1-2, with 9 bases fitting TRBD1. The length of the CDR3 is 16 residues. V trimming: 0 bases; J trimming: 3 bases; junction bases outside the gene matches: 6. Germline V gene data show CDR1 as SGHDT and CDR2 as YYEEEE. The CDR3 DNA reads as TGTGCCAGCAGCTTGGGACAGGGGGGGCCCTACTATGGCTACACCTTC. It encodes CASSLGQGGPYYGYTF.

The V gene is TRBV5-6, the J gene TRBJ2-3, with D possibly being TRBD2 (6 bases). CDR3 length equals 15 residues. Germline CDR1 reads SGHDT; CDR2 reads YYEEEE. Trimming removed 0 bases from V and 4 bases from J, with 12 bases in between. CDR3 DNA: TGTGCCAGCAGCTTGGTGGCTAGCGCATCAGATACGCAGTATTTT. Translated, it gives CASSLVASASDTQYF.

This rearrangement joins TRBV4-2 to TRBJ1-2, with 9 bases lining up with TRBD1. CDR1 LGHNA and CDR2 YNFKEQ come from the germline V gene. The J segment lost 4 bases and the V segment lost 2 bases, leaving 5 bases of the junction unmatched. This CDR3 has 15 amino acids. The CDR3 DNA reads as TGTGCCAGCAGCCAATCCGGGACAGGGAGCTATGGCTACACCTTC. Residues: CASSQSGTGSYGYTF.

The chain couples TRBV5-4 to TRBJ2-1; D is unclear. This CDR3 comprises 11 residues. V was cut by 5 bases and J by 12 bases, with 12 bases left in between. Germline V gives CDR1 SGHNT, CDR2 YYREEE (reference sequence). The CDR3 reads CASRQDGSQFF. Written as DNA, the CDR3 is TGTGCCAGCAGGCAGGATGGGTCGCAGTTCTTC.

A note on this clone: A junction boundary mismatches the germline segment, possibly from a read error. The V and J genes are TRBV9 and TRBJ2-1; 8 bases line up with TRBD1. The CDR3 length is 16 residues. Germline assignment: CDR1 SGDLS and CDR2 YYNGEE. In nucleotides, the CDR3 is TGTGCCAGCAGCGTAGGTCAGGGGGCTCTCTACAATAAGCAGTTCTTC. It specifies CASSVGQGALYNKQFF.